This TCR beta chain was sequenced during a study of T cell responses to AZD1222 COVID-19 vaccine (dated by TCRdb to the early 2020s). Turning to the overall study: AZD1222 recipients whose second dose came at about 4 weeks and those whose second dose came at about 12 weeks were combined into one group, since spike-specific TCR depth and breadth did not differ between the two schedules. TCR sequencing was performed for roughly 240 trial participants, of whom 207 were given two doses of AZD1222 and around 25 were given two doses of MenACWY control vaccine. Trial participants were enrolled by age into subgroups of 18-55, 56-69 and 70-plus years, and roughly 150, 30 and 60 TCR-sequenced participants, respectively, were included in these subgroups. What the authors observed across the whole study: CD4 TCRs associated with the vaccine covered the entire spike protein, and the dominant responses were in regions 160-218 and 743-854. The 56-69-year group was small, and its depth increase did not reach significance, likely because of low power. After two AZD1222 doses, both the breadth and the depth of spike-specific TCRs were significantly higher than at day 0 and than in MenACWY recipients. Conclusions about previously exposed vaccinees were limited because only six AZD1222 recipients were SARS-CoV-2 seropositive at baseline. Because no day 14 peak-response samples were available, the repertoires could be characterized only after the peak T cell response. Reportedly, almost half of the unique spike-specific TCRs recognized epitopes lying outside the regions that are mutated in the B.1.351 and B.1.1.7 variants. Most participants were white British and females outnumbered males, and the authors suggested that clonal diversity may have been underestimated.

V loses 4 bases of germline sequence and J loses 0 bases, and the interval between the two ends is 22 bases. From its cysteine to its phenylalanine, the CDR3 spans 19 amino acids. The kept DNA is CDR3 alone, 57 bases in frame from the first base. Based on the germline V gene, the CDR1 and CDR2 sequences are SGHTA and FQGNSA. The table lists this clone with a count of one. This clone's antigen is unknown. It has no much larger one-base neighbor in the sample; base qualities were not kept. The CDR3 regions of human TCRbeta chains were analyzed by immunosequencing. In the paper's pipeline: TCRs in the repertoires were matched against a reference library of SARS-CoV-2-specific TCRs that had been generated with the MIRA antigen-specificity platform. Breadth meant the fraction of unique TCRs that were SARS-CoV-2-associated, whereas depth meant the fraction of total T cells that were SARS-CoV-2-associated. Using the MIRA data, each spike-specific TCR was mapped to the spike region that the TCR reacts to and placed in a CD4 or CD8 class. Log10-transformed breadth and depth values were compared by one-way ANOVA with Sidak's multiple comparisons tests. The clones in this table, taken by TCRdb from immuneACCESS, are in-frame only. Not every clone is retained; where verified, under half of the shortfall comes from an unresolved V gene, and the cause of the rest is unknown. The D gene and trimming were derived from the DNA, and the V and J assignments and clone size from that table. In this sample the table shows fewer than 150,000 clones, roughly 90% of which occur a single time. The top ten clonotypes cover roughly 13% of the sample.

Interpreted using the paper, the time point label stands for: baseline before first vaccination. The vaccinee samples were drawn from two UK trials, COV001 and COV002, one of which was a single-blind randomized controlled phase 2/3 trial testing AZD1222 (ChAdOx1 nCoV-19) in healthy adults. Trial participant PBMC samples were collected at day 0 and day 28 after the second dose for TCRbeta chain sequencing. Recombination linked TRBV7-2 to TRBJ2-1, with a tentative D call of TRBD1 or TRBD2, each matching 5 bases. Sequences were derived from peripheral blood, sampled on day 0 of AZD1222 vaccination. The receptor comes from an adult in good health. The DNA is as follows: TGTGCCAGCAGCTCACCTCTGATTGGGGACCTAAGCTCCTACAATGAGCAGTTCTTC. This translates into CASSSPLIGDLSSYNEQFF.